This passage covers 29 T cell receptor beta chains from one sample sequenced in a study of blood T cell repertoires in COVID-19. The table came from immunoSEQ multiplex PCR; TCRdb's copy has only in-frame clones and leaves some out. The table shows some 350,000 clones, with around nine tenths occurring only once. Sequenced sample: peripheral blood. The receptors were sampled from a human donor in a cohort sampled during active COVID-19.

The chain uses TRBV7-9 and TRBJ2-2; TRBD2 agrees at 8 bases. This CDR3 spans 18 amino acids. J was trimmed by 1 base and V by 1 base; bases with no gene match: 8. Germline CDR1 reads SEHNR; CDR2 reads FQNEAQ (reference sequence). CDR3 amino acids: CASSLGALSGRNTGELFF. The CDR3 DNA reads TGTGCCAGCAGCTTAGGAGCCCTAAGCGGGAGGAACACCGGGGAGCTGTTTTTT. The entire variable domain, with the rest obtained from reference TRBV7-9 and TRBJ2-2, is as follows: DTGVSQNPRHKITKRGQNVTFRCDPISEHNRLYWYRQTLGQGPEFLTYFQNEAQLEKSRLLSDRFSAERPKGSFSTLEIQRTEQGDSAMYLCASSLGALSGRNTGELFFGEGSRLTVL.

The chain uses TRBV19 and TRBJ1-1, with a possible D match to TRBD1 (5 bases). Germline V gene lookup returns CDR1 LNHDA and CDR2 SQIVND (reference sequence). The CDR3 totals 15 residues. V lost 4 bases and J lost 8, with 20 bases in between. The CDR3 nucleotides are TGTGCCAGTAGTACCTTCAGGGCGTCCTCATCAGAAGCTTTCTTT. It is translated as CASSTFRASSSEAFF.

This chain's CDR3 is CASSSGTSGSVNIQYF. Written as DNA, the CDR3 is TGTGCCAGCAGCTCCGGGACTAGCGGGAGCGTGAACATTCAGTACTTC. V usage is TRBV7-3 and J usage is TRBJ2-4; 14 positions agree with TRBD2. J lost 7 bases, V lost 4 bases, and 6 bases had no gene match. Germline CDR1 SGHTA, CDR2 FQGTGA. This CDR3 region has 16 residues.

This chain connects TRBV6-1 to TRBJ1-1; 7 nucleotides match TRBD1. This CDR3 is built from 15 residues. CDR1 MNHNS and CDR2 SASEGT come from the germline V gene. V lost 3 bases to trimming and J lost 2 bases; unmatched junction nucleotides: 6. CDR3 amino acids: CASSDRTGLNTEAFF. In DNA form, the CDR3 reads TGTGCCAGCAGTGACAGGACAGGACTTAACACTGAAGCTTTCTTT.

The chain links TRBV24-1 to TRBJ1-4, with D possibly matching TRBD1 (6 bases). CDR3 size: 19 residues. CDR1 KGHDR and CDR2 SFDVKD come from the germline V gene. V lost 4 bases, J lost 10 bases, and 30 bases lay in between. The CDR3 sequence is CATSDPEPVGQLVMRKLFF. The CDR3 bases are TGTGCCACCAGTGACCCTGAACCAGTTGGACAGTTAGTAATGAGAAAACTGTTTTTT.

This clone was picked up one time. This sequence joins TRBV12-3 or TRBV12-4 and TRBJ1-3, with D perhaps matching TRBD1 (5 bases). The CDR3 covers 12 residues. Trimming left V 6 bases short and J 3 bases short, with 6 bases between. This chain's CDR3 is CASRDSGNTIYF. The CDR3 nucleotides are TGTGCCAGCAGAGACAGTGGAAACACCATATATTTT.

V usage is TRBV7-8 and J usage is TRBJ2-5, with D unresolved. The V end lost 5 bases, the J end lost 5 bases, and 6 bases lay between the germline ends. The CDR3 is 11 residues long. Per the germline V gene, CDR1 is SGHVS and CDR2 is FQNEAQ. The CDR3 DNA follows: TGTGCCAGCAGCCCCCGGGAGACCCAGTACTTC. This encodes CASSPRETQYF.

The rearrangement joins TRBV19 to TRBJ2-7; 9 bases map to TRBD1. There are 16 residues in the CDR3. Germline trimming cut 4 bases from V and 5 bases from J; bases unmatched to any gene: 12. CDR1 is LNHDA and CDR2 is SQIVND in the germline V gene (reference sequence). The CDR3 loop reads CASSTHLGQGFDEQYF. CDR3 sequence (DNA): TGTGCCAGTAGTACCCACTTGGGACAGGGTTTCGACGAGCAGTACTTC.

J is TRBJ2-3 and V is TRBV10-3, with TRBD2 matching 9 bases. V dropped 8 bases and J dropped 0; count of bases not matched to a gene: 6. CDR3 size: 15 residues. Germline V lookup: CDR1 ENHRY, CDR2 SYGVKD. This CDR3 is CAIGTSGWSTDTQYF. The CDR3 nucleotides are TGTGCCATCGGAACTAGCGGGTGGAGCACAGATACGCAGTATTTT.

This clone was seen a single time. The J gene is TRBJ1-2, the V gene TRBV19, with 10 bases identical to TRBD1. The CDR3 is 13 amino acids. Trimming at V came to 3 bases and at J to 8 bases, leaving 3 bases not matched to a gene. CDR1 is LNHDA and CDR2 is SQIVND in the germline V gene (reference sequence). The CDR3 nucleotides are TGTGCCAGTAGTATCGACAGGGGGCAAGGCTACACCTTC. Its protein is CASSIDRGQGYTF.

The chain has TRBV15 and TRBJ2-5; 7 nucleotides match TRBD2. The CDR3 loop spans 16 amino acids. Germline-derived CDR1 and CDR2 are LNHNV and YYDKDF (reference sequence). V trimming: 3 bases; J trimming: 5 bases; junction bases outside the gene matches: 12. In DNA form, the CDR3 reads TGTGCCACCAGCAGTCCGTTCCGAGTCGGGGGGGAGACCCAGTACTTC. This translates into CATSSPFRVGGETQYF.

The genes are TRBV2 and TRBJ1-2; D remains unclear. The V gene lost 4 bases and the J gene lost 4 bases, with 7 bases spanning the gap. This CDR3 spans 12 amino acids. Germline V gene lookup returns CDR1 SNHLY and CDR2 FYNNEI. CDR3 protein: CASSVHGYGYTF. The CDR3 DNA reads TGTGCCAGCAGTGTGCACGGCTATGGCTACACCTTC.

At least ten counts were recorded for this clone. The chain has TRBV15 and TRBJ2-7, with a tentative D call TRBD1 (5 bases). The CDR3 is 15 amino acids. CDR1 and CDR2 (germline): LNHNV, YYDKDF (reference sequence). Trimming took 0 bases from V and 1 from J, leaving 10 bases between them. CDR3 region: CATSRDQQASYEQYF. The CDR3 region has the DNA TGTGCCACCAGCAGAGATCAACAGGCTTCCTACGAGCAGTACTTC.

The chain carries TRBV19 and TRBJ2-5, with D tentatively TRBD1 (6 bases). Germline lookup yields CDR1 LNHDA and CDR2 SQIVND (reference sequence). V lost 10 bases and J 5 bases, leaving 17 bases between the germline ends. CDR3 length: 13 amino acids. The CDR3 sequence: CATDQGRGETQYF. DNA for the CDR3: TGTGCCACCGACCAGGGGCGAGGGGAGACCCAGTACTTC.

On this clone itself: Different DNA sequences within this sample yield the same CDR3. The chain couples TRBV6-5 to TRBJ1-2; the D gene is possibly TRBD1 (5 bases). Germline-derived CDR1 and CDR2 are MNHEY and SVGAGI. This CDR3 comprises 13 residues. V lost 0 bases to trimming and J lost 4 bases, with 6 bases between them. CDR3: CASSYSDSYGYTF. CDR3 nucleotides: TGTGCCAGCAGTTACTCTGACAGCTATGGCTACACCTTC.

The chain is built from TRBV30 and TRBJ1-1; D unresolved. The germline V gene encodes CDR1 GTSNPN and CDR2 SVGIG (reference sequence). This CDR3 comprises 11 residues. V gave up 1 base and J gave up 10 bases, with 10 bases separating them. The CDR3 loop reads CAWSGSSGAFF. CDR3 sequence (DNA): TGTGCCTGGAGTGGGTCCTCAGGAGCTTTCTTT.

The rearrangement links TRBV5-8 to TRBJ2-3; perhaps TRBD1 as D (6 bases). CDR1 is SGHTS and CDR2 is YDEGEE in the germline V gene. V was pared by 4 bases and J by 3 bases, with 21 bases between. CDR3 length: 17 residues. CDR3 in amino acids: CASSTLLQGIGTDTQYF. The DNA for the CDR3 is TGTGCCAGCAGCACCCTATTACAGGGAATAGGGACAGATACGCAGTATTTT.

The gene calls are TRBV19 and TRBJ1-2, with D hard to call. Germline V gene lookup returns CDR1 LNHDA and CDR2 SQIVND (reference sequence). With 1 base removed from V and 7 bases from J, the gap between germline ends came to 7 bases. The CDR3 runs 12 residues. CDR3 sequence reads: CASSIGSGGYTF. The DNA of the CDR3 is TGTGCCAGTAGTATAGGTTCAGGTGGCTACACCTTC.

The CDR3 DNA follows: TGTGCCAGCAGCCGTACGGTCGGAGATACGCAGTATTTT. It translates to CASSRTVGDTQYF. This chain uses TRBV3-1 (or the pseudogene TRBV3-2) with TRBJ2-3; D remains unclear. The germline V gene has CDR1 LGHDT and CDR2 YNNKEL (reference sequence). CDR3 length: 13 residues. The ends were cut back, 4 bases at V and 5 bases at J, with 10 bases in the middle.

V gene TRBV5-1 combines with J gene TRBJ2-2; maybe TRBD2 (5 bases). CDR1 and CDR2 from the germline V gene are SGHRS and YFSETQ. Trimming stripped 6 bases from V and 6 bases from J, with 18 bases between. This CDR3 is built from 15 residues. Written as DNA, the CDR3 is TGCGCCAGCAACAAACTAGATGGGGAAGCCGGGGAGCTGTTTTTT. It yields the protein CASNKLDGEAGELFF.

The chain couples TRBV5-1 to TRBJ2-7; TRBD2 aligns across 9 bases. The J segment lost 4 bases and the V segment lost 2 bases, leaving 7 bases of the junction unmatched. This CDR3 spans 15 amino acids. The germline gives CDR1 SGHRS, CDR2 YFSETQ. CDR3: CASSFLGGRGYEQYF. CDR3 nucleotide sequence: TGCGCCAGCAGCTTCCTTGGCGGGAGGGGTTACGAGCAGTACTTC.

This chain links TRBV29-1 with TRBJ2-5; D might be TRBD1 (7 bases). The length of the CDR3 is 12 residues. The germline gives CDR1 SQVTM, CDR2 ANQGSEA. Trimming removed 5 bases from V and 7 bases from J, with 14 bases in between. CDR3: CSVRQGEVTQYF. CDR3 sequence (DNA): TGCAGCGTTCGGCAGGGGGAGGTGACCCAGTACTTC.

V and J are TRBV6-1 and TRBJ1-1, with 9 bases identical to TRBD1. The CDR3 is 13 residues long. The V gene end was trimmed by 2 bases and the J gene end by 9 bases; junction bases not matched to a gene: 4. The V gene's germline CDR1 is MNHNS and CDR2 SASEGT. The DNA for the CDR3 is TGTGCCAGCAGTGAAACAGGGGGCGTCCAAGCTTTCTTT. Protein: CASSETGGVQAFF.

The CDR3: CASSSDGGTDTQYF. The CDR3, as DNA: TGTGCCAGCAGCTCTGACGGGGGGACAGATACGCAGTATTTT. This chain links TRBV7-8 with TRBJ2-3; 7 bases align to TRBD2. V gave up 4 bases and J gave up 3 bases; unmatched junction bases: 4. CDR1 is SGHVS, CDR2 FQNEAQ, per germline. CDR3 length equals 14 residues.

The chain uses TRBV2 and TRBJ1-6; D possibly corresponds to TRBD1 (5 bases). The V end was cut by 7 bases, the J end by 4 bases, with 20 bases between. The CDR3 has 17 amino acids. Per the germline V gene, CDR1 is SNHLY and CDR2 is FYNNEI. The CDR3 here is CASTEGRVGVYNSPLHF. In nucleotides, the CDR3 is TGTGCCAGCACCGAAGGGAGGGTGGGGGTGTATAATTCACCCCTCCACTTT.

V is TRBV3-1 (or the pseudogene TRBV3-2) and J is TRBJ1-6, with a weak D call TRBD1 (5 bases). Per germline, CDR1 LGHDT and CDR2 YNNKEL (reference sequence). The germline V and J ends were trimmed by 3 bases and 8 bases, with 20 bases remaining between them. The CDR3 runs 17 residues. Written as DNA, the CDR3 is TGTGCCAGCAGCCAGGGGGGTGGCGGTGAGGACTATTCACCCCTCCACTTT. Amino acids: CASSQGGGGEDYSPLHF.

The gene calls are TRBV24-1 and TRBJ2-3; TRBD2 is a possible D gene (6 bases). CDR3 length equals 16 residues. Germline values: CDR1 KGHDR, CDR2 SFDVKD. Deletions cut 4 bases from V and 2 bases from J, with 15 bases between. This CDR3 reads CATSDYSGLYTDTQYF. DNA of the CDR3: TGTGCCACCAGTGACTATAGCGGCCTCTACACAGATACGCAGTATTTT.

V usage is TRBV19 and J usage is TRBJ2-1, with D perhaps matching TRBD1 (5 bases). V shed 8 bases and J shed 6 bases, with 8 bases lying between them. The CDR3 is 11 residues long. The germline V gene has CDR1 LNHDA and CDR2 SQIVND (reference sequence). CDR3 DNA: TGTGCCAGTGCCAGGGCCAATGAGCAGTTCTTC. It encodes CASARANEQFF.

The chain carries TRBV5-1 and TRBJ2-1, with 9 bases identical to TRBD2. V dropped 1 base and J dropped 4; count of bases not matched to a gene: 3. In germline, CDR1 is SGHRS, CDR2 YFSETQ. The CDR3 covers 15 residues. The DNA for the CDR3 is TGCGCCAGCAGCTTGCGGCGGGAGGGTTACAATGAGCAGTTCTTC. Encoded protein: CASSLRREGYNEQFF.